A single sample is the source of the 23 T cell receptor beta chains below, sequenced in a study of OX40 agonist ivuxolimab in advanced cancers. Sequenced by immunoSEQ multiplex PCR; TCRdb stores in-frame clones only, minus some. This sample has 60,000 to 75,000 clones, with 80% found just once. Sequencing used CD4+ or CD8+ T cells sorted from blood, obtained in a trial of the OX40 agonist ivuxolimab. These receptors came from an adult with an advanced solid tumor such as melanoma, head and neck, liver or kidney cancer.

The genes are TRBV19 and TRBJ1-2; D unclear. Trimming stripped 7 bases from V and 2 bases from J, with 11 bases between. The CDR3 is made up of 13 amino acids. Germline values: CDR1 LNHDA, CDR2 SQIVND (reference sequence). CDR3: CASKRSQNYGYTF. For the CDR3, the DNA is TGTGCCAGTAAAAGGTCCCAAAACTATGGCTACACCTTC.

The chain is built from TRBV5-5 and TRBJ2-7; D uncertain. The CDR3 is 12 amino acids. The V and J ends lost 4 bases and 0 bases respectively, with 5 bases between them. The germline V gene encodes CDR1 SGHKS and CDR2 YYEKEE (reference sequence). The CDR3 is CASSLFSYEQYF. In DNA, the CDR3 is TGTGCCAGCAGCCTTTTCTCCTACGAGCAGTACTTC.

The rearrangement uses TRBV2 and TRBJ1-5; 10 bases align to TRBD1. The V and J ends lost 2 bases and 2 bases, in that order; junction bases with no gene match: 6. The CDR3 spans 17 residues. Germline V CDR1 and CDR2: SNHLY, FYNNEI. CDR3: CASSELRGQGGNQPQHF. Here the CDR3 DNA reads TGTGCCAGCAGTGAACTGAGAGGACAGGGGGGCAATCAGCCCCAGCATTTT.

This chain links TRBV19 with TRBJ1-1; tentative D call: TRBD1 (6 bases). This CDR3 has 13 residues. The ends were cut back, 7 bases at V and 1 base at J, with 10 bases in the middle. Germline V gene sequence: CDR1 LNHDA, CDR2 SQIVND (reference sequence). The CDR3 coding sequence is TGTGCCAGTACCCTACAGGGGAACACTGAAGCTTTCTTT. It specifies CASTLQGNTEAFF. Based on the CDR3 plus reference TRBV19 and TRBJ1-1, the full variable domain is DGGITQSPKYLFRKEGQNVTLSCEQNLNHDAMYWYRQDPGQGLRLIYYSQIVNDFQKGDIAEGYSVSREKKESFPLTVTSAQKNPTAFYLCASTLQGNTEAFFGQGTRLTVV.

This chain joins TRBV5-4 and TRBJ2-3; D remains unclear. Germline V gene data show CDR1 as SGHNT and CDR2 as YYREEE (reference sequence). Trimming cost V 4 bases and J 4 bases, with 7 bases left between them. The CDR3 spans 12 residues. The CDR3 region has the DNA TGTGCCAGCAGCAGCCGTCCAGATACGCAGTATTTT. This translates into CASSSRPDTQYF.

The chain links TRBV7-2 to TRBJ2-3, with 12 bases fitting TRBD2. CDR1 SGHTA and CDR2 FQGNSA come from the germline V gene. V lost 2 bases and J lost 3; bases outside the gene matches: 3. The CDR3 sequence is 16 residues long. The CDR3 loop reads CASSLSSGGGTDTQYF. The CDR3 region has the DNA TGTGCCAGCAGCTTATCTAGCGGGGGGGGTACAGATACGCAGTATTTT.

The chain combines TRBV2 with TRBJ2-3; perhaps D is TRBD1 or TRBD2 (6 bases each). Per the germline V gene, CDR1 is SNHLY and CDR2 is FYNNEI. V lost 4 bases, J lost 2 bases, and 10 bases lay in between. The CDR3 covers 14 residues. CDR3: CASSAGATTDTQYF. Here the CDR3 DNA reads TGTGCCAGCAGTGCGGGGGCTACCACAGATACGCAGTATTTT.

This clone qualifies as medium-sized. V and J are TRBV29-1 and TRBJ2-7; weak D call: TRBD2 (5 bases). The germline CDR1 and CDR2 sequences are SQVTM and ANQGSEA. Between the trimmed V and J ends, which lost 7 bases and 2 bases, there was a span of 12 bases. This CDR3 contains 12 residues. The CDR3 region is CSGSSGTYEQYF. CDR3 DNA sequence: TGCAGCGGCTCCAGCGGAACCTACGAGCAGTACTTC.

The genes are TRBV5-1 and TRBJ2-7, with D tentatively TRBD1 (5 bases). Between the trimmed V and J ends, which lost 5 bases and 5 bases, there was a span of 17 bases. The CDR3 has 14 residues. Germline lookup yields CDR1 SGHRS and CDR2 YFSETQ. CDR3 amino acids: CASRQESLLNEQYF. In DNA form, the CDR3 reads TGCGCCAGCAGACAGGAGTCGCTCCTGAACGAGCAGTACTTC.

CDR3 DNA sequence: TGTGCCAGCAGCTTATCGGTTAAGGCGGGGGGGCCCTTGAATGAGCAGTTCTTC. Its translation: CASSLSVKAGGPLNEQFF. This chain links TRBV11-1 with TRBJ2-1; 9 bases map to TRBD2. Germline lookup yields CDR1 SGHAT and CDR2 FQDESV (reference sequence). CDR3 length equals 18 residues. J lost 7 bases, V lost 2 bases, and 15 bases had no gene match.

The J gene is TRBJ2-2, the V gene TRBV6-5; D not certain. The V end was cut by 6 bases, the J end by 0 bases, with 2 bases between. CDR1 is MNHEY and CDR2 is SVGAGI in the germline V gene. CDR3 length: 12 residues. CDR3 protein: CASSPNTGELFF. The CDR3 DNA reads as TGTGCCAGCAGCCCGAACACCGGGGAGCTGTTTTTT.

The gene calls are TRBV4-1 and TRBJ1-1, with 9 bases identical to TRBD1. The V gene's germline CDR1 is MGHRA and CDR2 YSYEKL. V dropped 4 bases and J dropped 6; count of bases not matched to a gene: 12. The CDR3 covers 16 residues. The CDR3 region is CASSPLGQGTGSEAFF. CDR3 nucleotides: TGCGCCAGCAGCCCACTGGGACAGGGAACGGGATCTGAAGCTTTCTTT.

This rearrangement joins TRBV5-1 to TRBJ2-1; the match to TRBD2 covers 11 bases. The CDR3 has 15 amino acids. In germline, CDR1 is SGHRS, CDR2 YFSETQ. The V gene end was trimmed by 3 bases and the J gene end by 4 bases; junction bases not matched to a gene: 3. The DNA for the CDR3 is TGCGCCAGCAGCTCGGGACTAGCGGAGTACAATGAGCAGTTCTTC. Translation: CASSSGLAEYNEQFF. The full variable domain, rest sourced from reference TRBV5-1 and TRBJ2-1, is KAGVTQTPRYLIKTRGQQVTLSCSPISGHRSVSWYQQTPGQGLQFLFEYFSETQRNKGNFPGRFSGRQFSNSRSEMNVSTLELGDSALYLCASSSGLAEYNEQFFGPGTRLTVL.

V is TRBV19 and J is TRBJ1-2; 8 nucleotides agree with TRBD1. This CDR3 is 14 amino acids long. With V trimmed by 3 bases and J by 8 bases, 8 bases remained unmatched. From germline, CDR1 is LNHDA and CDR2 SQIVND (reference sequence). CDR3 sequence reads: CASSISQGATGYTF. The CDR3 bases are TGTGCCAGTAGTATTTCTCAGGGGGCGACGGGCTACACCTTC.

The chain links TRBV5-4 to TRBJ2-3, with 13 bases aligning to TRBD2. The CDR3 has 16 amino acids. CDR1 and CDR2 from the germline V gene are SGHNT and YYREEE (reference sequence). V shed 3 bases and J 4 bases; nucleotides not matched to a gene: 5. In DNA form, the CDR3 reads TGTGCCAGCAGCTCCAGGACTAGCGGGGGCCCAGATACGCAGTATTTT. It translates to CASSSRTSGGPDTQYF.

The chain carries TRBV19 and TRBJ1-1, with D possibly being TRBD1 (6 bases). Germline CDR1 reads LNHDA; CDR2 reads SQIVND (reference sequence). V was shortened by 5 bases and J by 1 base, with 8 bases between the two germline ends. The CDR3 totals 13 residues. Written as DNA, the CDR3 is TGTGCCAGTAGTTCAGGGGCGAACACTGAAGCTTTCTTT. Amino acids: CASSSGANTEAFF. The full variable domain, in which reference TRBV19 and TRBJ1-1 provide the parts outside the CDR3, is DGGITQSPKYLFRKEGQNVTLSCEQNLNHDAMYWYRQDPGQGLRLIYYSQIVNDFQKGDIAEGYSVSREKKESFPLTVTSAQKNPTAFYLCASSSGANTEAFFGQGTRLTVV.

V is TRBV6-1 and J is TRBJ2-6; possibly TRBD2 for D (6 bases). V dropped 1 base and J dropped 2 bases, with 6 bases sitting between them. The V gene's germline CDR1 is MNHNS and CDR2 SASEGT. The CDR3 totals 15 residues. CDR3 coding DNA: TGTGCCAGCAGTGAAGGGGGGGCTGGGGCCAACGTCCTGACTTTC. Its protein product is CASSEGGAGANVLTF.

The J gene is TRBJ1-4, the V gene TRBV15; no reliable D call. The V and J ends lost 0 bases and 12 bases respectively, with 8 bases between them. CDR3 size: 12 residues. The germline gives CDR1 LNHNV, CDR2 YYDKDF (reference sequence). DNA of the CDR3: TGTGCCACCAGCAGAGATACCCGGGAACTGTTTTTT. Amino acids: CATSRDTRELFF.

This chain connects TRBV19 to TRBJ2-2; 7 bases are shared with TRBD2. Trimming cost V 6 bases and J 3 bases; bases outside gene matches: 7. This CDR3 region has 15 residues. The germline V gene encodes CDR1 LNHDA and CDR2 SQIVND (reference sequence). CDR3 in amino acids: CASRLGGMDTGELFF. In DNA form, the CDR3 reads TGTGCCAGTAGATTGGGGGGGATGGACACCGGGGAGCTGTTTTTT.

This chain links TRBV11-2 with TRBJ2-2; D possibly corresponds to TRBD2 (6 bases). The germline V gene encodes CDR1 SGHAT and CDR2 FQNNGV. The V and J ends lost 5 bases and 3 bases respectively, with 10 bases between them. This CDR3 contains 14 residues. CDR3 protein: CASSRWGDTGELFF. In DNA, the CDR3 is TGTGCCAGCAGCCGGTGGGGGGACACCGGGGAGCTGTTTTTT.

The chain has TRBV4-2 and TRBJ1-2, with a possible D match to TRBD1 (5 bases). The CDR3 sequence is 15 residues long. Trimming took 4 bases from V and 4 from J, leaving 16 bases between them. Germline V gene sequence: CDR1 LGHNA, CDR2 YNFKEQ. The CDR3 spells CASSLSPAGIYGYTF. Written as DNA, the CDR3 is TGTGCCAGCAGCCTTTCGCCCGCAGGGATCTATGGCTACACCTTC.

This clone occurred a few times. The chain carries TRBV15 and TRBJ1-3, with D unclear. The CDR3 has 12 residues. Germline V lookup: CDR1 LNHNV, CDR2 YYDKDF (reference sequence). V was clipped by 3 bases and J by 9 bases, with 9 bases between them. CDR3 in amino acids: CATSSLGFTIYF. CDR3 coding DNA: TGTGCCACCAGCAGTTTGGGGTTCACCATATATTTT.

The chain uses TRBV10-3 and TRBJ1-5; tentatively, D is TRBD1 (5 bases). The CDR3 extends over 16 amino acids. Germline V lookup: CDR1 ENHRY, CDR2 SYGVKD. Trimming took off 2 bases at V and 4 bases at J, with 15 bases between the two ends. As DNA, the CDR3 is TGTGCCATCAGTGAGCTTCTAGGGCAGGGAAATCAGCCCCAGCATTTT. Its translation: CAISELLGQGNQPQHF.